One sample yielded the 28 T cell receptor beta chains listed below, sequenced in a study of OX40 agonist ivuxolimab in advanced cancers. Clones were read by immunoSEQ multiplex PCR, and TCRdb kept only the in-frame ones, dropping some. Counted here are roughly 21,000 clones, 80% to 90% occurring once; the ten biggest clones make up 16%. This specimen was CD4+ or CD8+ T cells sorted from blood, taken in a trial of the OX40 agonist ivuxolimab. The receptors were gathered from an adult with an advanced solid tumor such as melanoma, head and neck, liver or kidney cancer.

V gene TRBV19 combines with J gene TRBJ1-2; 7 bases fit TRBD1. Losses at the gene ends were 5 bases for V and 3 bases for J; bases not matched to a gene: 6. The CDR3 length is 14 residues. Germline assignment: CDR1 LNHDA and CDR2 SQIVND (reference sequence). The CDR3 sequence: CASSWFTGDYGYTF. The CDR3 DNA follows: TGTGCCAGTAGTTGGTTCACAGGGGACTATGGCTACACCTTC.

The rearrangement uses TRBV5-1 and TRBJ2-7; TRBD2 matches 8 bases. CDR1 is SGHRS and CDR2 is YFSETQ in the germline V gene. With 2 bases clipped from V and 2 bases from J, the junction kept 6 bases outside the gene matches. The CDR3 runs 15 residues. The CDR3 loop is CASSFERGPTYEQYF. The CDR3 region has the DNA TGCGCCAGCAGCTTTGAGCGGGGGCCAACCTACGAGCAGTACTTC.

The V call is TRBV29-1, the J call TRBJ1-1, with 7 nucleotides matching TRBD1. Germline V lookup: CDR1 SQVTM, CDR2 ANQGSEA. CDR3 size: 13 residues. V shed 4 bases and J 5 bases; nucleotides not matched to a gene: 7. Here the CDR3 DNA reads TGCAGCGTTGCAGGGGGGGATTCGACTGAAGCTTTCTTT. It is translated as CSVAGGDSTEAFF. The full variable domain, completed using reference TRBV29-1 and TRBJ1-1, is SAVISQKPSRDICQRGTSLTIQCQVDSQVTMMFWYRQQPGQSLTLIATANQGSEATYESGFVIDKFPISRPNLTFSTLTVSNMSPEDSSIYLCSVAGGDSTEAFFGQGTRLTVV.

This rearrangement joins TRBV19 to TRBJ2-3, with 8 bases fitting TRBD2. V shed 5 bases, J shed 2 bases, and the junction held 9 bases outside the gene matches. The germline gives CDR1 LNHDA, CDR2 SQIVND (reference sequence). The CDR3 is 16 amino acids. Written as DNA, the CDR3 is TGTGCCAGTAGTTTCCGGGGCGGGGGGTCCACAGATACGCAGTATTTT. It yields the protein CASSFRGGGSTDTQYF.

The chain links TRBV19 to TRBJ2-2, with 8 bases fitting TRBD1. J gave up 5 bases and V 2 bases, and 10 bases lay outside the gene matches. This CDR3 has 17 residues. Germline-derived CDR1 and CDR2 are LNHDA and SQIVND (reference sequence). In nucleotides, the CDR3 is TGTGCCAGTAGTATAACAAGCACAGGGGGATTTACCGGGGAGCTGTTTTTT. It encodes CASSITSTGGFTGELFF.

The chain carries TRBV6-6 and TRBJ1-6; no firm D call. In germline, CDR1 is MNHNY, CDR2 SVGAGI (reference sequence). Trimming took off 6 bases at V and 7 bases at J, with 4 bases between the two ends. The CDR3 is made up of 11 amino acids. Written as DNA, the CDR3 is TGTGCCAGCAGGACGAATTCACCCCTCCACTTT. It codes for CASRTNSPLHF.

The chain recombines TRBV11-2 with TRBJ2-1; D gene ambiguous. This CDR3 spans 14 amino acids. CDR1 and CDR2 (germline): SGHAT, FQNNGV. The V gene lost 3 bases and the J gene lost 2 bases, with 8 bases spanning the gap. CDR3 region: CASSLENPYNEQFF. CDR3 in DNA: TGTGCCAGCAGCTTGGAAAACCCCTACAATGAGCAGTTCTTC. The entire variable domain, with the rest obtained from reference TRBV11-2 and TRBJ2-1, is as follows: EAGVAQSPRYKIIEKRQSVAFWCNPISGHATLYWYQQILGQGPKLLIQFQNNGVVDDSQLPKDRFSAERLKGVDSTLKIQPAKLEDSAVYLCASSLENPYNEQFFGPGTRLTVL.

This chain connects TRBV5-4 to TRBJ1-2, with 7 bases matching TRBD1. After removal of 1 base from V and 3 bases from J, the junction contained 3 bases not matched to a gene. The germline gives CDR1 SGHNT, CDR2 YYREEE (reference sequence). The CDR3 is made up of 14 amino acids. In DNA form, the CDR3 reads TGTGCCAGCAGCTTGACAGGGGTGTACTATGGCTACACCTTC. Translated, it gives CASSLTGVYYGYTF.

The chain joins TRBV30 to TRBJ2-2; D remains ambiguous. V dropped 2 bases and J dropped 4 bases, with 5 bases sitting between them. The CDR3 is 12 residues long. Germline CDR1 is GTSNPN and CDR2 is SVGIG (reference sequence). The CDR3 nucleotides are TGTGCCTGGAGTAGGAGCACCGGGGAGCTGTTTTTT. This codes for CAWSRSTGELFF.

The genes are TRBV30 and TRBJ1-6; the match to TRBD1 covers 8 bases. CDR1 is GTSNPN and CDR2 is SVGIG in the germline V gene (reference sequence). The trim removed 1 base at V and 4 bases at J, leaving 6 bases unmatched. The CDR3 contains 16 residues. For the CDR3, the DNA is TGTGCCTGGAGTGAAGGACAGGGAAATTATAATTCACCCCTCCACTTT. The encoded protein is CAWSEGQGNYNSPLHF.

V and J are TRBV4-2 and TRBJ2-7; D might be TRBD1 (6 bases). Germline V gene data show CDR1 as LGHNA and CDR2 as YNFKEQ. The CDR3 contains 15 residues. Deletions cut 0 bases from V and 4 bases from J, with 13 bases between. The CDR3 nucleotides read TGTGCCAGCAGCCAAGAGGACAGCTCTAATTACGAGCAGTACTTC. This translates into CASSQEDSSNYEQYF.

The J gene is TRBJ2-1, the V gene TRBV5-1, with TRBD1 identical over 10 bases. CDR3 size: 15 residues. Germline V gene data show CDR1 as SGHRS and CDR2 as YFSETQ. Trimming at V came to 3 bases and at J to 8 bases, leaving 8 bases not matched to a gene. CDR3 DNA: TGCGCCAGCAGCTGGGGGGACAGGGGCCCGTATGAGCAGTTCTTC. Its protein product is CASSWGDRGPYEQFF.

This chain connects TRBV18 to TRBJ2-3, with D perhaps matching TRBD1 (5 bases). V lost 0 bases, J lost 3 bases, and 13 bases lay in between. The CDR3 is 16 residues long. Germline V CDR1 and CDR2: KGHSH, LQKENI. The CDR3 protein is CASSPPRQGATDTQYF. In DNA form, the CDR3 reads TGTGCCAGCTCACCACCGAGGCAAGGGGCAACAGATACGCAGTATTTT.

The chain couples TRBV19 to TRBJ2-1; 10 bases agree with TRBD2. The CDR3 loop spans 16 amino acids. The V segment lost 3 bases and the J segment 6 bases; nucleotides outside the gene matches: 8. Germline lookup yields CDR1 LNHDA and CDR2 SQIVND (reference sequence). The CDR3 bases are TGTGCCAGTAGTATCCCCAGCGGGGGGGCCTTCAATGAGCAGTTCTTC. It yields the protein CASSIPSGGAFNEQFF.

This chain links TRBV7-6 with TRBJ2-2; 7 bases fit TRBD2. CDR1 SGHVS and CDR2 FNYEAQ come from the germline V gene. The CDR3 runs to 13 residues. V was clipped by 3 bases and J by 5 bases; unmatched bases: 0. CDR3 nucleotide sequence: TGTGCCAGCAGCTTGGGAGGGACCGGGGAGCTGTTTTTT. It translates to CASSLGGTGELFF.

CDR3 DNA: TGTGCCAGCAGCCCGTTAACCGGGACAGGGGACCAAGAGACCCAGTACTTC. This sequence encodes CASSPLTGTGDQETQYF. V usage is TRBV11-1 and J usage is TRBJ2-5; 10 bases map to TRBD1. CDR1 SGHAT and CDR2 FQDESV come from the germline V gene (reference sequence). Trimming removed 5 bases from V and 0 bases from J; junction bases left unmatched: 9. This CDR3 is 17 amino acids long.

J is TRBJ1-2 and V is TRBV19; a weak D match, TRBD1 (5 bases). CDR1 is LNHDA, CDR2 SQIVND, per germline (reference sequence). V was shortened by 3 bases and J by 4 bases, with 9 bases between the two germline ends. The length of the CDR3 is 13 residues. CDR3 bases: TGTGCCAGTAGTATGGGGGTACCCTATGGCTACACCTTC. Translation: CASSMGVPYGYTF.

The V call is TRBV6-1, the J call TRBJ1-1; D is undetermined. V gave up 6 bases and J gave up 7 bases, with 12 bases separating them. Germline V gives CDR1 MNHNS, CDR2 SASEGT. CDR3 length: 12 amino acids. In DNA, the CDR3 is TGTGCCAGCAGCCCCCTTGGATTTGAAGCTTTCTTT. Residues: CASSPLGFEAFF.

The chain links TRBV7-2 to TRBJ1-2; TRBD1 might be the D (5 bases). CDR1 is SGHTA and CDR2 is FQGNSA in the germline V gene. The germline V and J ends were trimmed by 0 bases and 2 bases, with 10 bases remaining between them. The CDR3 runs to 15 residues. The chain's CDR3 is CASSLASRENYGYTF. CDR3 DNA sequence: TGTGCCAGCAGCTTAGCTAGCAGGGAGAACTATGGCTACACCTTC. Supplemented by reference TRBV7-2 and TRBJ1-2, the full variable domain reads GAGVSQSPSNKVTEKGKDVELRCDPISGHTALYWYRQSLGQGLEFLIYFQGNSAPDKSGLPSDRFSAERTGGSVSTLTIQRTQQEDSAVYLCASSLASRENYGYTFGSGTRLTVV.

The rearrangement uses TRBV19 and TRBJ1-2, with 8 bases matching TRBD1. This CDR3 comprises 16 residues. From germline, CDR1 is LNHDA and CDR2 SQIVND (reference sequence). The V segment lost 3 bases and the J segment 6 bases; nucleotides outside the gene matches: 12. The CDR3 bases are TGTGCCAGTAGTATTCTCCCTACAGGGGGGGGTAATGGCTACACCTTC. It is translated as CASSILPTGGGNGYTF.

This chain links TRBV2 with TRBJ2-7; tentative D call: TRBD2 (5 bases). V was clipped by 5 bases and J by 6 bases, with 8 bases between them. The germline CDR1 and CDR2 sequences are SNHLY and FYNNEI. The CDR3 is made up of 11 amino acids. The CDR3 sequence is CASSWEREQYF. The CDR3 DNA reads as TGTGCCAGCAGTTGGGAGCGCGAGCAGTACTTC.

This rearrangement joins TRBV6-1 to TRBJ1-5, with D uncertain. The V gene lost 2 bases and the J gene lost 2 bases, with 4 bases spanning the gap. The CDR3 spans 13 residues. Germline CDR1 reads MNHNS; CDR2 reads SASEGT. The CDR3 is CASSESGNQPQHF. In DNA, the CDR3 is TGTGCCAGCAGTGAATCAGGCAATCAGCCCCAGCATTTT.

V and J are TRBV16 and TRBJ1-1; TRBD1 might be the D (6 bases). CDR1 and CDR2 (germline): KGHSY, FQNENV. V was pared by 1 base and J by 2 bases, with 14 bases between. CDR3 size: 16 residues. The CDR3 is CASSQWGQGLNTEAFF. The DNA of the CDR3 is TGTGCCAGCAGCCAATGGGGGCAGGGGCTAAACACTGAAGCTTTCTTT.

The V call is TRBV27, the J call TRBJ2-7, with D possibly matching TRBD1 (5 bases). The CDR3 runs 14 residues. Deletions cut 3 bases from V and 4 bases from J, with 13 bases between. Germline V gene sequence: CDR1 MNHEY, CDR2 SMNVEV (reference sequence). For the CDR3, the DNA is TGTGCCAGCAGTTTGGGCAGGGCGAGGTACGAGCAGTACTTC. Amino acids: CASSLGRARYEQYF.

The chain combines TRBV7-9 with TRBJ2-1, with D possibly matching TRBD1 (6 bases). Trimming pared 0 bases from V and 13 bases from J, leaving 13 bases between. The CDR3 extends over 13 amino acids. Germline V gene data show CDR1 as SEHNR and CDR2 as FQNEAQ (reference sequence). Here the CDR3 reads CASSLAPRDIQFF. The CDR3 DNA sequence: TGTGCCAGCAGCTTAGCGCCTCGGGACATTCAGTTCTTC.

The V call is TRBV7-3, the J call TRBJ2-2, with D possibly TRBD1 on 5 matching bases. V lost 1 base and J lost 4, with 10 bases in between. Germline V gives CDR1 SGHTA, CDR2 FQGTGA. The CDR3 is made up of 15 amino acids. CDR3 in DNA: TGTGCCAGCAGCTTAAAGGGGTTGGGCACCGGGGAGCTGTTTTTT. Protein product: CASSLKGLGTGELFF.

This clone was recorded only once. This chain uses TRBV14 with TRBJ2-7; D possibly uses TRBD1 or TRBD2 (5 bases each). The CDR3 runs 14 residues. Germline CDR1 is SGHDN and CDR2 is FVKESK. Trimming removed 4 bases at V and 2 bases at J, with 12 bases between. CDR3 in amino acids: CASSPGVGAYEQYF. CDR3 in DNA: TGTGCCAGCAGCCCCGGGGTAGGGGCCTACGAGCAGTACTTC. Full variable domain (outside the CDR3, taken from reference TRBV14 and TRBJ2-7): EAGVTQFPSHSVIEKGQTVTLRCDPISGHDNLYWYRRVMGKEIKFLLHFVKESKQDESGMPNNRFLAERTGGTYSTLKVQPAELEDSGVYFCASSPGVGAYEQYFGPGTRLTVT.

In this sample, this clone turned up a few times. CDR3 region: CASSLYPGTGVRETQYF. Written as DNA, the CDR3 is TGTGCCAGCAGCTTATATCCGGGGACAGGGGTACGGGAGACCCAGTACTTC. V and J are TRBV11-2 and TRBJ2-5, with 10 bases identical to TRBD1. Per germline, CDR1 SGHAT and CDR2 FQNNGV. CDR3 size: 17 residues. V lost 2 bases and J lost 5; bases outside the gene matches: 11.